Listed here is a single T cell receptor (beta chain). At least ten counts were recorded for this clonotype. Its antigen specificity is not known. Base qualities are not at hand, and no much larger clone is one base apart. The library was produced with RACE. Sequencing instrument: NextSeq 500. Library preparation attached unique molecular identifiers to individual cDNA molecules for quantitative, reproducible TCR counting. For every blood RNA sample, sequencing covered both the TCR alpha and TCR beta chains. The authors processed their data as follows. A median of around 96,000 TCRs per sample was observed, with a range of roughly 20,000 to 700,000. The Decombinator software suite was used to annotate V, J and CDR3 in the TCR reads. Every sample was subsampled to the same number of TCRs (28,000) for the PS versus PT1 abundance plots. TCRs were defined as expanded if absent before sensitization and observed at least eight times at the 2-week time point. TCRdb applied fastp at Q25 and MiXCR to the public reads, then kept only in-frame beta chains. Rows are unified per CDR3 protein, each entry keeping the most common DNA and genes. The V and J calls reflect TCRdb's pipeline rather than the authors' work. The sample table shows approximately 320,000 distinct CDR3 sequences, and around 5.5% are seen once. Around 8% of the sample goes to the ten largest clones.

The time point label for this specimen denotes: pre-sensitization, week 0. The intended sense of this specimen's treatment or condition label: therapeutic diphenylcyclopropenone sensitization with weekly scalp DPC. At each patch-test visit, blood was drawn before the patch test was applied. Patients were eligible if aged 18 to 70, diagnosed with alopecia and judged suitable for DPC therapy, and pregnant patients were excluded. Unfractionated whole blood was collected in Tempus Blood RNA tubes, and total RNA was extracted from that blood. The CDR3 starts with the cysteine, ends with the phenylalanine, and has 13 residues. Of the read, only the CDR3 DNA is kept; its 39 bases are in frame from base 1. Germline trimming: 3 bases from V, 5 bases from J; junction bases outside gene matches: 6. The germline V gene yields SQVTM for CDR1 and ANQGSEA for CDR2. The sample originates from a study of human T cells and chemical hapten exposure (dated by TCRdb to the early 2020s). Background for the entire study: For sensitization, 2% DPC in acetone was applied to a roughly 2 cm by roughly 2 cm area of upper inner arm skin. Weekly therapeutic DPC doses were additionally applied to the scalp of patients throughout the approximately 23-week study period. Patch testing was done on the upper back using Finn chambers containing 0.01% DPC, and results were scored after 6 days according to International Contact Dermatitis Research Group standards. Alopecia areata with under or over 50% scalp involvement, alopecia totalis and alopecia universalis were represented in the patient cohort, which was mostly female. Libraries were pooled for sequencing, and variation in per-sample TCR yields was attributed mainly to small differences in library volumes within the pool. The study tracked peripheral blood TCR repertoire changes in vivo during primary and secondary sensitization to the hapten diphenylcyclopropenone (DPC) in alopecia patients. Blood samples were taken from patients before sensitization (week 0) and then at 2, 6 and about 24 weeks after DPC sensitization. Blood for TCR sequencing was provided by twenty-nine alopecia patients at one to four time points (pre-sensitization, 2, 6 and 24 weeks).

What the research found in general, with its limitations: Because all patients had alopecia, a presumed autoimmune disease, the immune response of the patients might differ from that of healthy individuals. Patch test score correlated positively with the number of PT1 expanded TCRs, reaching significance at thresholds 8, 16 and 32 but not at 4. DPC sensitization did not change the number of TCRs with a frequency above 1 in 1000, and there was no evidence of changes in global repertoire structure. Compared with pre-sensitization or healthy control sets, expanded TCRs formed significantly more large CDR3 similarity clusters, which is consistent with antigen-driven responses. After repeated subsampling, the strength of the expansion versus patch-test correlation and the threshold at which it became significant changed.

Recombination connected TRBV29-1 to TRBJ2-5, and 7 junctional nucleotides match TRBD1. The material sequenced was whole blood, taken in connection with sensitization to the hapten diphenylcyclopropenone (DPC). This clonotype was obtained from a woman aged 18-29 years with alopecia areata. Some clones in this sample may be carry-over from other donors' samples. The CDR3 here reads CSVEQLQGETQYF. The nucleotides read TGCAGCGTTGAGCAGTTACAGGGGGAGACCCAGTACTTC.